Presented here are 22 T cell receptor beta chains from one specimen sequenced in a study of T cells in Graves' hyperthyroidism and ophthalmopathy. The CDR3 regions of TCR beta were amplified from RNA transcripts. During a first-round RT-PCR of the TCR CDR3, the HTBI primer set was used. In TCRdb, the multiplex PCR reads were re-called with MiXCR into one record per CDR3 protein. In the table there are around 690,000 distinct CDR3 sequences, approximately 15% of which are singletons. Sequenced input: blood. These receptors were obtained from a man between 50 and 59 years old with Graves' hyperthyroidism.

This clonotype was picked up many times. The CDR3 spells CASSLASGIETQYF. In DNA form, the CDR3 reads TGTGCCAGCAGCTTGGCTAGCGGGATTGAGACCCAGTACTTC. The chain joins TRBV7-9 to TRBJ2-5; 9 nucleotides match TRBD2. The germline CDR1 and CDR2 sequences are SEHNR and FQNEAQ (reference sequence). V was pared by 3 bases and J by 5 bases, with 4 bases of the junction left unmatched. The length of the CDR3 is 14 residues.

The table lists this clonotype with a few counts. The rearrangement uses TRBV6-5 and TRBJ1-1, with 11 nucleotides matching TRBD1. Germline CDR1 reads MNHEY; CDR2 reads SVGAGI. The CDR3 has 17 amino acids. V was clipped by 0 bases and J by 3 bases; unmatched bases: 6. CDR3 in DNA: TGTGCCAGCAGTTACTCCGGACAGGGGGCCTCGTACACTGAAGCTTTCTTT. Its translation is CASSYSGQGASYTEAFF.

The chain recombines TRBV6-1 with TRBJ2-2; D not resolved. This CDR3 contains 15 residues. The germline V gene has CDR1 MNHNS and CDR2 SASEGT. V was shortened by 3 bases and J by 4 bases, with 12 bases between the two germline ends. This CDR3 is CASSDRSRSTGELFF. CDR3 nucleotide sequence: TGTGCCAGCAGTGACCGGAGTCGGAGCACCGGGGAGCTGTTTTTT.

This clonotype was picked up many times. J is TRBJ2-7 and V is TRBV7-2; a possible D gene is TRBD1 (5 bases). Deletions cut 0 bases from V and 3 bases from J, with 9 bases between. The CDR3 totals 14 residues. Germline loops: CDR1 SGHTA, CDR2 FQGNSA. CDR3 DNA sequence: TGTGCCAGCAGCTTAGCGGGGCTTAACTACGAGCAGTACTTC. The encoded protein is CASSLAGLNYEQYF.

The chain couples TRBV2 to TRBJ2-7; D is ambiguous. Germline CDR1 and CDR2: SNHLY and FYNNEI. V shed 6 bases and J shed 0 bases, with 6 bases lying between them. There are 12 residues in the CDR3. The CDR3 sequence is CASREFSYEQYF. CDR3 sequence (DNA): TGTGCCAGCAGGGAGTTCTCCTACGAGCAGTACTTC.

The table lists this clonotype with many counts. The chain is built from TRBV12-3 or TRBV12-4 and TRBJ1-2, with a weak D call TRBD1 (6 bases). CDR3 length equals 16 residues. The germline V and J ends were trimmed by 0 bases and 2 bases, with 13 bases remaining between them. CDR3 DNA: TGTGCCAGCAGTTTAGCAGAACAGGGTATGAACTATGGCTACACCTTC. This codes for CASSLAEQGMNYGYTF.

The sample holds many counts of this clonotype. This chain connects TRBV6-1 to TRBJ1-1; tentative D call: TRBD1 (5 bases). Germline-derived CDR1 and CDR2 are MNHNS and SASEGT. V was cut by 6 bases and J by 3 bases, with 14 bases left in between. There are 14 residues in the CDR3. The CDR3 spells CASRLRDVHTEAFF. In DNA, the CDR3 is TGTGCCAGCAGACTACGGGACGTCCACACTGAAGCTTTCTTT.

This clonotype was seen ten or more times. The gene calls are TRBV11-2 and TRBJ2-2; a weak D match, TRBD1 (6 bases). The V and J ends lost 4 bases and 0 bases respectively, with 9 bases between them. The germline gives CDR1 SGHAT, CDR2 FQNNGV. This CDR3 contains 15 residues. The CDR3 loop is CASSSGQTNTGELFF. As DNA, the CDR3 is TGTGCCAGCAGCTCCGGACAGACGAACACCGGGGAGCTGTTTTTT.

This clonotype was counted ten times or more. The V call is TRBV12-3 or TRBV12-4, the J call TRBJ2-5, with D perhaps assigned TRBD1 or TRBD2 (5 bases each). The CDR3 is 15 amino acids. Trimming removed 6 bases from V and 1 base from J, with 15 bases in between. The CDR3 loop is CASSQRRGPQETQYF. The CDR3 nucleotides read TGTGCCAGCAGCCAAAGACGGGGCCCCCAAGAGACCCAGTACTTC.

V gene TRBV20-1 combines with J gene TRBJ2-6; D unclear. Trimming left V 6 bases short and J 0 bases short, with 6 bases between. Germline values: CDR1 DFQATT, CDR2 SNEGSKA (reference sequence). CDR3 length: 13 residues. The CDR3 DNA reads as TGCAGTGCCGGTAACTCTGGGGCCAACGTCCTGACTTTC. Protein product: CSAGNSGANVLTF.

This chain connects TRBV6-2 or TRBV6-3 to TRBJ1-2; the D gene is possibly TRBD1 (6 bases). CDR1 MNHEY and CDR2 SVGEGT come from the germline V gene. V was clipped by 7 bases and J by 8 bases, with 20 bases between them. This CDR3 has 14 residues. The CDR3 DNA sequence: TGTGCCAGCAATCCAATTCAGGGGTTGAGCGGCTACACCTTC. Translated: CASNPIQGLSGYTF.

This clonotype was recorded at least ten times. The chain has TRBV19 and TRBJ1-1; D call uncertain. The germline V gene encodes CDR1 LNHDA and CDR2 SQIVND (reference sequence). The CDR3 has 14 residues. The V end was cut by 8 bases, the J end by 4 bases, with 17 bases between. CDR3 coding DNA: TGTGCCAGTGCCCTGACCGCCCTGAGCACTGAAGCTTTCTTT. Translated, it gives CASALTALSTEAFF.

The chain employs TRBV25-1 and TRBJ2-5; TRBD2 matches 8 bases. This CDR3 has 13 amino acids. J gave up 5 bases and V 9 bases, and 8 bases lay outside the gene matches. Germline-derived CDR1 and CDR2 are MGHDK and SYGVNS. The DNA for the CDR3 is TGTGCCAGAAGCGGGAGAGATAGGGAGACCCAGTACTTC. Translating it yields CARSGRDRETQYF. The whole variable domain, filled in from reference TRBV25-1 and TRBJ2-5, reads EADIYQTPRYLVIGTGKKITLECSQTMGHDKMYWYQQDPGMELHLIHYSYGVNSTEKGDLSSESTVSRIRTEHFPLTLESARPSHTSQYLCARSGRDRETQYFGPGTRLLVL.

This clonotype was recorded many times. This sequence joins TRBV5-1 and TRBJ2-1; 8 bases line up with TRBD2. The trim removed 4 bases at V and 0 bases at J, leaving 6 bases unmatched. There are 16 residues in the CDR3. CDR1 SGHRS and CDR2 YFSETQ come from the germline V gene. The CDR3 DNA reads TGCGCCAGCAGCCTCTTAGCGGGAATCTCCTACAATGAGCAGTTCTTC. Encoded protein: CASSLLAGISYNEQFF.

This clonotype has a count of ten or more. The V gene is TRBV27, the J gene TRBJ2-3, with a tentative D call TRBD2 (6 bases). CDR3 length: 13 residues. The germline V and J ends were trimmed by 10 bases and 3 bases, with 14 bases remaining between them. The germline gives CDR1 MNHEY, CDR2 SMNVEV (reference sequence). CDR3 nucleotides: TGTGCCACCCAGAAGCGGGTTACAGATACGCAGTATTTT. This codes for CATQKRVTDTQYF.

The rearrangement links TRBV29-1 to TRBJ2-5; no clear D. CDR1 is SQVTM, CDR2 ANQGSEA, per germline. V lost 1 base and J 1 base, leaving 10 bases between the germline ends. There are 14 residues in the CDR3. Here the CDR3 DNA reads TGCAGCGTTGAAGGCCAGTCTAGCCAAGAGACCCAGTACTTC. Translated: CSVEGQSSQETQYF. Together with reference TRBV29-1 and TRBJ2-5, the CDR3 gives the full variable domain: SAVISQKPSRDICQRGTSLTIQCQVDSQVTMMFWYRQQPGQSLTLIATANQGSEATYESGFVIDKFPISRPNLTFSTLTVSNMSPEDSSIYLCSVEGQSSQETQYFGPGTRLLVL.

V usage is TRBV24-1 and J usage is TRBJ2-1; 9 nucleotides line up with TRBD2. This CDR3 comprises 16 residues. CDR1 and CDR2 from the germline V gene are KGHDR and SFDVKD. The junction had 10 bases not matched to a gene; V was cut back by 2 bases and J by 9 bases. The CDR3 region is CATSDSRSGRGGEQFF. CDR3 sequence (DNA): TGTGCCACCAGTGATTCCCGTAGCGGGAGAGGAGGTGAGCAGTTCTTC.

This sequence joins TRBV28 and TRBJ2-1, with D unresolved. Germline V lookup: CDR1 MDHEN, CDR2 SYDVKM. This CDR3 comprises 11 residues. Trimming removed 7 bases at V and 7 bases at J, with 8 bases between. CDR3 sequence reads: CASNERNEQFF. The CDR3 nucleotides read TGTGCCAGCAACGAACGGAATGAGCAGTTCTTC.

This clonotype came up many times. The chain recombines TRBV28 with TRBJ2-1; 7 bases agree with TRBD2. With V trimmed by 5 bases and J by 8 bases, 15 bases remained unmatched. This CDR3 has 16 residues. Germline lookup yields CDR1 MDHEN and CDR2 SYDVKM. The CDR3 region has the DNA TGTGCCAGCAGTACCACATGGGGACTGGGGGGGGATGAGCAGTTCTTC. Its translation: CASSTTWGLGGDEQFF. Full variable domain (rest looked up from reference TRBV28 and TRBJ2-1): DVKVTQSSRYLVKRTGEKVFLECVQDMDHENMFWYRQDPGLGLRLIYFSYDVKMKEKGDIPEGYSVSREKKERFSLILESASTNQTSMYLCASSTTWGLGGDEQFFGPGTRLTVL.

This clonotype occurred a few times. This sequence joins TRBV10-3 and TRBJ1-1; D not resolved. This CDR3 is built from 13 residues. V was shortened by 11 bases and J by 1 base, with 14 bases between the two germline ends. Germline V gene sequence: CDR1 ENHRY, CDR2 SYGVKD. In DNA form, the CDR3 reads TGTGCCGGAACGGCAACGGGGAACACTGAAGCTTTCTTT. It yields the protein CAGTATGNTEAFF.

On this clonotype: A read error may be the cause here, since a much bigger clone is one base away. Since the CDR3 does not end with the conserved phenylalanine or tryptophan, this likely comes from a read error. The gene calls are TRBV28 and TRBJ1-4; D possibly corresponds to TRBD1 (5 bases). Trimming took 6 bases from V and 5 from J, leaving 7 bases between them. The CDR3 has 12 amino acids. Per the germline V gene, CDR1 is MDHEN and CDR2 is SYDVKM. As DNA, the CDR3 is TGTGCCAGCAGCAAGGGGAATGAAAAACTGTTTCTT. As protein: CASSKGNEKLFL.

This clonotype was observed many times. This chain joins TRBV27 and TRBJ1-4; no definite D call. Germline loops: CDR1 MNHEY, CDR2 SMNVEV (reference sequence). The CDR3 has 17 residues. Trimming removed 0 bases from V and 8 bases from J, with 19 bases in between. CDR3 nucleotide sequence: TGTGCCAGCAGTTTATCACGGTGGTTGGCAGTTGGGGAAAAACTGTTTTTT. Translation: CASSLSRWLAVGEKLFF.